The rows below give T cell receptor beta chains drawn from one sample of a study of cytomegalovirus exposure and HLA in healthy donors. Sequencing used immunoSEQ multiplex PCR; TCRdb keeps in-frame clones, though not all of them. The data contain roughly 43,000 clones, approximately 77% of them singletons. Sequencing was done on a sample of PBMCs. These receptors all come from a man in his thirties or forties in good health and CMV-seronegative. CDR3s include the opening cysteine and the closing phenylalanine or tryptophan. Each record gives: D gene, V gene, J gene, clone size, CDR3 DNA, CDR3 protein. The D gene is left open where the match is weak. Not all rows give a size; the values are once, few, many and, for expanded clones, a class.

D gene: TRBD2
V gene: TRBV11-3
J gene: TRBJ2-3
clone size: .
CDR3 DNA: TGTGCCAGCAGCCCCGGACTAGCGGGAGAGTCAGATACGCAGTATTTT
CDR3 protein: CASSPGLAGESDTQYF

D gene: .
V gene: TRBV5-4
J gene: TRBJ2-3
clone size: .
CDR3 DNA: TGTGCCAGCAGCCTGGACTACCAGAGCACAGATACGCAGTATTTT
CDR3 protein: CASSLDYQSTDTQYF

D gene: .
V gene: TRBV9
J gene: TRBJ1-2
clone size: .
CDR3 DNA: TGTGCCAGCAAGAGTGTCTTGAACTATGGCTACACCTTC
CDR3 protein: CASKSVLNYGYTF

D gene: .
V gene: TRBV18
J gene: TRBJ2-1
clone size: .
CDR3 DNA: TGTGCCAGCTCACCACTCCCGCGGAGCTCCTACAATGAGCAGTTCTTC
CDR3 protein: CASSPLPRSSYNEQFF

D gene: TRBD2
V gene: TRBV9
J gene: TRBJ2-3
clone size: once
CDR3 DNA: TGTGCCAGCAGCGTAGGGGGCGGGAGGGTGACAGATACGCAGTATTTT
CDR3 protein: CASSVGGGRVTDTQYF

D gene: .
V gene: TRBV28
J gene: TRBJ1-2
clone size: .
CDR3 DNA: TGTGCCAGCAGTTTGGGGGCGGCCCTCTTTTGGTATGGCTACACCTTC
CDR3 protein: CASSLGAALFWYGYTF

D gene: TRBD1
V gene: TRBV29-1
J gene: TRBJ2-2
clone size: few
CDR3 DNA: TGCAGCGTGGCGGGGACAGGTGACACCGGGGAGCTGTTTTTT
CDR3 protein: CSVAGTGDTGELFF

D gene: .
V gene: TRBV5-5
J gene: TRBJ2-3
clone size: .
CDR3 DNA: TGTGCCAGCAGCTTGGCACGCCAGGGCACAGATACGCAGTATTTT
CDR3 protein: CASSLARQGTDTQYF

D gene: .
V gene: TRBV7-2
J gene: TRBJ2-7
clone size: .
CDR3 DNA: TGTGCCAGCAGCTTTGGCCCGGGGGGCATTGGGTACGAGCAGTACTTC
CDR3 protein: CASSFGPGGIGYEQYF

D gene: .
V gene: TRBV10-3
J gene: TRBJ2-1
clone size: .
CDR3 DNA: TGTGCCATCAGTGAGCCGCTCGGCGGGTGGGGCAATGAGCAGTTCTTC
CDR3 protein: CAISEPLGGWGNEQFF

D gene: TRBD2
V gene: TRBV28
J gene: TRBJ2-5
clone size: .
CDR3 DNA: TGTGCCAGCAGTTTATCCCTAGCGGGAGGACTTATAGGTTTCTCCCCGGGGGAGCAGTACTTC
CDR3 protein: CASSLSLAGGLIGFSPGEQYF

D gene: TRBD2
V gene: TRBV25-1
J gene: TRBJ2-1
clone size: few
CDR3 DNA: TGTGCCAGCAGTGAAATCCCTTCTAGCGGGGGATCCTACAATGAGCAGTTCTTC
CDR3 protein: CASSEIPSSGGSYNEQFF

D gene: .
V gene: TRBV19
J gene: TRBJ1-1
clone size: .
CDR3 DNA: TGTGCCAGTAGTATATTTGCAGGGGCGAGGGGGAACACTGAAGCTTTCTTT
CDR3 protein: CASSIFAGARGNTEAFF

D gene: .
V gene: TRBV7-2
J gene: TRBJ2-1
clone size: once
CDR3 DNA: TGTGCCAGCAGCTTAGGGAGACTACAGGGTTATCTGTACGGGAATGAGCAGTTCTTC
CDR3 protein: CASSLGRLQGYLYGNEQFF

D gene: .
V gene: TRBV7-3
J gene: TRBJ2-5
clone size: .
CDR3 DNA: TGTGCCAGCAGCTTCCAGGGGAGCCAAGAGACCCAGTACTTC
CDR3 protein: CASSFQGSQETQYF

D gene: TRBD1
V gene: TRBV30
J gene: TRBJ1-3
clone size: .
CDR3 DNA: TGTGCCTGGAGCCCGGACAGGGAACCTGGAAACACCATATATTTT
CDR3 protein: CAWSPDREPGNTIYF

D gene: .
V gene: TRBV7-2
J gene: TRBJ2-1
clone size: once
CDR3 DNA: TGTGCCAGCAGCTTCCAAGCGGAGTTTTACAATGAGCAGTTCTTC
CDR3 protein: CASSFQAEFYNEQFF

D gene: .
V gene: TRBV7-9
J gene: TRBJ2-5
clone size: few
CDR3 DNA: TGTGCCAGCAGCCCTCCCACCGGGACTTCGCAAGAGACCCAGTACTTC
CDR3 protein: CASSPPTGTSQETQYF

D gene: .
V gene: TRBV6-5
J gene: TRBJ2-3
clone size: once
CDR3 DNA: TGTGCCAGCAGTTACGGAGGGGGCGGGACAGATACGCAGTATTTT
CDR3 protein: CASSYGGGGTDTQYF

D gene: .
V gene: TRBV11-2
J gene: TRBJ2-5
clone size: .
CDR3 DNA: TGTGCCAGCAGCTCCCAGGAGACCCAGTACTTC
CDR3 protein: CASSSQETQYF

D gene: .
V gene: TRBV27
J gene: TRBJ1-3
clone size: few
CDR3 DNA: TGTGCCAGCAGTTTAAGGAGGGCTGGAAACACCATATATTTT
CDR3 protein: CASSLRRAGNTIYF

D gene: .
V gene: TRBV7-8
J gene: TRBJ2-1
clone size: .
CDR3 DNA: TGTGCCAGCAGCCCCTCGCTCCCGGGCAATGAGCAGTTCTTC
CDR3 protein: CASSPSLPGNEQFF

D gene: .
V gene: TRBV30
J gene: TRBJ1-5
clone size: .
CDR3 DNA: TGTGCCTGGAACGAGGAGGATCAGCCCCAGCATTTT
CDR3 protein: CAWNEEDQPQHF

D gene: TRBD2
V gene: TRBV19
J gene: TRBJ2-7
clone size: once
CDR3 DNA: TGTGCCAGTAGTATAGATGCCGGGACTAGCGGTTACGAGCAGTACTTC
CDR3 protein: CASSIDAGTSGYEQYF

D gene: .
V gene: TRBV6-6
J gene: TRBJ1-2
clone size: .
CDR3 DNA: TGTGCCAGCAGTTACACAACAGGGAACTATGGCTACACCTTC
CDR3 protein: CASSYTTGNYGYTF

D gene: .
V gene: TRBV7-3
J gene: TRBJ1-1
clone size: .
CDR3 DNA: TGTGCCAGCAGCTTAACCGGGGTAGCGGAAGCTTTCTTT
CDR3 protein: CASSLTGVAEAFF

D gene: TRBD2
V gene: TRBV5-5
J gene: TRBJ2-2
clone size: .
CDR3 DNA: TGTGCCAGCAGCGCCTCGACTAGCGGGGGGAACACCGGGGAGCTGTTTTTT
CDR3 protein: CASSASTSGGNTGELFF

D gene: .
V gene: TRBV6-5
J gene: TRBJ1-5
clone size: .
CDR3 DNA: TGTGCCAGCAGTTACTCGATTCGGGGTCAGCCCCAGCATTTT
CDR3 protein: CASSYSIRGQPQHF

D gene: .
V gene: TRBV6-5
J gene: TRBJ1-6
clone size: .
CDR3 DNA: TGTGCCAGCAGTTACGAGGTAGGGGCTAATAATTCACCCCTCCACTTT
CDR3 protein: CASSYEVGANNSPLHF

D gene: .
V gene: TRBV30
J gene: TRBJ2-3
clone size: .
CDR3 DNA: TGTGCCTGGAGTGTTAGCGGAACGCAGTATTTT
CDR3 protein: CAWSVSGTQYF

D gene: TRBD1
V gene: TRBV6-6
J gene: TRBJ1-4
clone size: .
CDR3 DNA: TGTGCCAGCACCGACCCCGGGACAGGGCGAGGCGAAAAACTGTTTTTT
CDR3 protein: CASTDPGTGRGEKLFF

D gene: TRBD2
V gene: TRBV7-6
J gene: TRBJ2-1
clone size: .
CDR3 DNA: TGTGCCAGCAGCGCCAGGGCGGGAGGGCCCTCTTACAATGAGCAGTTCTTC
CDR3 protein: CASSARAGGPSYNEQFF

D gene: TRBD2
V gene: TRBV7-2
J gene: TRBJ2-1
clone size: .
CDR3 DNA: TGTGCCAGCAGCTTACAACCGCCGGGGACTAGCGGGATGGATGAGCAGTTCTTC
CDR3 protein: CASSLQPPGTSGMDEQFF

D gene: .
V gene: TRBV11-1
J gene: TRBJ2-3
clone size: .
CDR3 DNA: TGTGCCAGCAGCGTACAGGGTTCAGATACGCAGTATTTT
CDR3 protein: CASSVQGSDTQYF

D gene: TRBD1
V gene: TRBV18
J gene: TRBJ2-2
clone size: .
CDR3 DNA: TGTGCCAGCTCACCGACGGGACAGGGAGGAACCGGGGAGCTGTTTTTT
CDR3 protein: CASSPTGQGGTGELFF

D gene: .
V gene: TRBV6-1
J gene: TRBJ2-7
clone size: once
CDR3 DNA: TGTGCCAGCAGTGAAGGCCAGGGATCCGACGAGCAGTACTTC
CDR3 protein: CASSEGQGSDEQYF

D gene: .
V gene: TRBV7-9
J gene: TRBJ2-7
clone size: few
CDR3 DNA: TGTGCCAGCAGCCGTGACGGGTTTACCTACGAGCAGTACTTC
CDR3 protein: CASSRDGFTYEQYF

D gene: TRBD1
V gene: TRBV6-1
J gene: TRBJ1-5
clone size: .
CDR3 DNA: TGTGCCAGCAGTGCCGCGGGACAGTATAGCAATCAGCCCCAGCATTTT
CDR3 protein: CASSAAGQYSNQPQHF

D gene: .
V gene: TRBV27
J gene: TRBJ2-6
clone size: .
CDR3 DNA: TGTGCCAGCAGTTTATACGGCTTCGGAGGGGCCGGGGCCAACGTCCTGACTTTC
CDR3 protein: CASSLYGFGGAGANVLTF

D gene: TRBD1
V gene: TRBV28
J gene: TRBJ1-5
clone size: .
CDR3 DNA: TGTGCCAGCAGTTTCAGACAGGGAACGCAGCCCCAGCATTTT
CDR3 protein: CASSFRQGTQPQHF

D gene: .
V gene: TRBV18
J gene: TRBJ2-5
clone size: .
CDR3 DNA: TGTGCCAGCTCACCACCCAGGGGCGGGCAAGAGACCCAGTACTTC
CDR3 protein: CASSPPRGGQETQYF

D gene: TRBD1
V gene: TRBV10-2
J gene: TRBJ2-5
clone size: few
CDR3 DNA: TGCGCCAGCAGTGACACCGGGACAGGGTTAGAGACCCAGTACTTC
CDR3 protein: CASSDTGTGLETQYF

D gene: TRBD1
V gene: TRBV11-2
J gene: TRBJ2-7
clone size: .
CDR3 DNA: TGTGCCAGCAGTCGTACAGGGGGCGGCCCCTACGAGCAGTACTTC
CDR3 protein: CASSRTGGGPYEQYF

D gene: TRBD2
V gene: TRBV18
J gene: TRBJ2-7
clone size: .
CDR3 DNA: TGTGCCAGCTCACAGGCTAGCGGATCCTACGAGCAGTACTTC
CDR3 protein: CASSQASGSYEQYF

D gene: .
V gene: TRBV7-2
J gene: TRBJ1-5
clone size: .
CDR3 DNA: TGTGCCAGCAGCTCTGGACAGATCAGTAATCAGCCCCAGCATTTT
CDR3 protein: CASSSGQISNQPQHF

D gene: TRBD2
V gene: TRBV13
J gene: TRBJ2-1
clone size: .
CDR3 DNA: TGTGCCAGCAGCCGACTAGCGGGAGACGTGGAGCAGTTCTTC
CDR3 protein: CASSRLAGDVEQFF

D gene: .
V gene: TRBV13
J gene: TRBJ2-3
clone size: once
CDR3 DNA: TGTGCCAGCAGGCACCGAACTAGCAGCACAGATACGCAGTATTTT
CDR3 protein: CASRHRTSSTDTQYF

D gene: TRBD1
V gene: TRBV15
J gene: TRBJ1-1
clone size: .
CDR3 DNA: TGTGCCACCAGCCAGGGGGGCCTGTGGACTGAAGCTTTCTTT
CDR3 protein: CATSQGGLWTEAFF

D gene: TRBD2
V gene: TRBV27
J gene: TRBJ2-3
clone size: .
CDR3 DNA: TGTGCCAGCAGTATCAATCTAGCGGGATTGGGCACAGATACGCAGTATTTT
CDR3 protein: CASSINLAGLGTDTQYF

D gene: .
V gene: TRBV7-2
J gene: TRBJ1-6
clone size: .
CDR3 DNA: TGTGCCAGCAGCTTAGGAAAGGCTGCGGCCGATTCACCCCTCCACTTT
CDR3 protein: CASSLGKAAADSPLHF

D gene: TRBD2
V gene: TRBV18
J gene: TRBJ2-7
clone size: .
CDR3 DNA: TGTGCAACTGGGGCTAGCGGGAGTCGGCGGCACGAGCAGTACTTC
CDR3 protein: CATGASGSRRHEQYF

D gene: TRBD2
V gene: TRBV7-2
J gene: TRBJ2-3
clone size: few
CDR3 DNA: TGTGCCAGCAGCTTAGTGTGGTCGGCGGGAGGCGCAGATACGCAGTATTTT
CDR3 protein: CASSLVWSAGGADTQYF

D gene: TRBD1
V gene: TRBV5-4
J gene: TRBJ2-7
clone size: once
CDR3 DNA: TGTGCCAGCAGCTCCCAGACAGGGTTTGGTGGCTACGAGCAGTACTTC
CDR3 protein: CASSSQTGFGGYEQYF

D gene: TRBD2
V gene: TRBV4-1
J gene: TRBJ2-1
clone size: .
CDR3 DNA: TGCGCCAGCAGCCAGCCGCGGAGGGCTAGCGGGCATGAGCAGTTCTTC
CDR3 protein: CASSQPRRASGHEQFF

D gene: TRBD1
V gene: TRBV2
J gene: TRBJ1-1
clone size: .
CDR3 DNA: TGTGCCAGCATTCGGACAGGGCTGTTCGACATGAACACTGAAGCTTTCTTT
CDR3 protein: CASIRTGLFDMNTEAFF

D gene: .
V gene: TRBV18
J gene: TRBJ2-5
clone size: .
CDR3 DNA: TGTGCCAGCTCACCGGAACAGGACCAAGAGACCCAGTACTTC
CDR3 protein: CASSPEQDQETQYF

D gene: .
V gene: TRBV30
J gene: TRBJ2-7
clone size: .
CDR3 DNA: TGTGCCTGGAGGGAGGCGGCAGGCGGACGGTACGAGCAGTACTTC
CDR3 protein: CAWREAAGGRYEQYF

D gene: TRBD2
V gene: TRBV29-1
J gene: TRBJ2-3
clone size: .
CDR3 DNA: TGCAGCTATCACGGGACTAGCGGGTTTCAAGGTACAGATACGCAGTATTTT
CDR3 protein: CSYHGTSGFQGTDTQYF

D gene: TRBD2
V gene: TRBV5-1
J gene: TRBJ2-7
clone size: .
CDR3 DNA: TGCGCCAGCAGCTTGGCTGCGGGAGCTTCCGAGCAGTACTTC
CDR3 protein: CASSLAAGASEQYF